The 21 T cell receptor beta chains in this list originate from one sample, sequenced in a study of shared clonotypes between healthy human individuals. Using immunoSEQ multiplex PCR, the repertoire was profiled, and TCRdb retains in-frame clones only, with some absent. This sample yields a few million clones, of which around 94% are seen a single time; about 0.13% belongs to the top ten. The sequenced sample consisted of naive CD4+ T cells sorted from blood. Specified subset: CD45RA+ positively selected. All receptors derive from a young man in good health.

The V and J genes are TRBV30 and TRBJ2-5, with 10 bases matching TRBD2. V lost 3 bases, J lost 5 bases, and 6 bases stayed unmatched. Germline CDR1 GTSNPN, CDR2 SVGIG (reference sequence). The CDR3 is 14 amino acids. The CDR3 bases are TGTGCCTGGAGACCCAGCGGGAGGGTGGAGACCCAGTACTTC. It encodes CAWRPSGRVETQYF.

The CDR3 DNA sequence: TGTGCCAGTAGTACCCCCGGTGAGCAGTTCTTC. Protein sequence: CASSTPGEQFF. V and J are TRBV19 and TRBJ2-1; D call uncertain. This CDR3 contains 11 residues. Germline V CDR1 and CDR2: LNHDA, SQIVND (reference sequence). V lost 4 bases and J 9 bases, leaving 7 bases between the germline ends. Using reference TRBV19 and TRBJ2-1 for the parts outside the CDR3, the full variable domain is DGGITQSPKYLFRKEGQNVTLSCEQNLNHDAMYWYRQDPGQGLRLIYYSQIVNDFQKGDIAEGYSVSREKKESFPLTVTSAQKNPTAFYLCASSTPGEQFFGPGTRLTVL.

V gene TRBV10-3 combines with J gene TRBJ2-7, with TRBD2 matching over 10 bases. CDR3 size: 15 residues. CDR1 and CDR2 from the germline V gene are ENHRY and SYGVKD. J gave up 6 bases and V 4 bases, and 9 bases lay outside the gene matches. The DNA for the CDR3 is TGTGCCATCAGTGTGACTAGCGGGCAGATACTCGAGCAGTACTTC. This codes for CAISVTSGQILEQYF.

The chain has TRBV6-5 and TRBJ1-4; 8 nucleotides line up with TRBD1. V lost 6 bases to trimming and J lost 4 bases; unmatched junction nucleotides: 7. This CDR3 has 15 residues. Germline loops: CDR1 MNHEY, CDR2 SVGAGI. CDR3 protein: CASRVDRAHNEKLFF. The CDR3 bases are TGTGCCAGCAGAGTGGACAGGGCCCATAATGAAAAACTGTTTTTT.

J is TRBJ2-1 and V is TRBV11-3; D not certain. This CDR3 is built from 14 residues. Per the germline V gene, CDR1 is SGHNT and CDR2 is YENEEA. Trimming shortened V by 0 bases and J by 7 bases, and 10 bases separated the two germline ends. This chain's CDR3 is CASSLDPRWNEQFF. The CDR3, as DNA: TGTGCCAGCAGCTTAGACCCAAGGTGGAATGAGCAGTTCTTC.

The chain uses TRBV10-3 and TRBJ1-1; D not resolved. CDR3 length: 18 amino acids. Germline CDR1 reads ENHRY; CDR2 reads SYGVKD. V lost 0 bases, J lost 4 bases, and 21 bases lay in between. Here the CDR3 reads CAISESTYGVRDSTEAFF. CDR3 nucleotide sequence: TGTGCCATCAGTGAGTCAACCTACGGCGTGAGAGACTCCACTGAAGCTTTCTTT.

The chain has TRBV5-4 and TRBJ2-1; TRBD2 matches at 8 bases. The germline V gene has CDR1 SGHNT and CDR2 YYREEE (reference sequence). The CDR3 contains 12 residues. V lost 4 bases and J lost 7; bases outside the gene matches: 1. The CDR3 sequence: CASSAGGNEQFF. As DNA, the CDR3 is TGTGCCAGCAGCGCGGGGGGTAATGAGCAGTTCTTC. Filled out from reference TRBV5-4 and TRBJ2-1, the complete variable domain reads ETGVTQSPTHLIKTRGQQVTLRCSSQSGHNTVSWYQQALGQGPQFIFQYYREEENGRGNFPPRFSGLQFPNYSSELNVNALELDDSALYLCASSAGGNEQFFGPGTRLTVL.

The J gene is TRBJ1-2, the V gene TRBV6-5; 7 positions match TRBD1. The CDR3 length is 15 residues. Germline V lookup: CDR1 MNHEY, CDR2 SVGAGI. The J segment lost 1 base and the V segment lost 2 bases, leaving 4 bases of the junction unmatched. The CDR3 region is CASSYGDRDNYGYTF. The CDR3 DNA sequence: TGTGCCAGCAGTTACGGAGACAGGGATAACTATGGCTACACCTTC.

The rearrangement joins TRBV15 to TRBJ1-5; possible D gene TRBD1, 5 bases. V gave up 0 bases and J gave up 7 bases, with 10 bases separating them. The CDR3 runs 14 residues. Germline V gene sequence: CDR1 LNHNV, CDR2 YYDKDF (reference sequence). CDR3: CATSRDPYRQPQHF. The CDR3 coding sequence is TGTGCCACCAGCAGAGACCCCTACAGGCAGCCCCAGCATTTT.

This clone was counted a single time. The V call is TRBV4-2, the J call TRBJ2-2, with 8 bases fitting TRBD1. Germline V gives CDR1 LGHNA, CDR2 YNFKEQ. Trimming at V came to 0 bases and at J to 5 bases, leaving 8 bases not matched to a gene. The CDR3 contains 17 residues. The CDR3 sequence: CASSQEGTGGFTGELFF. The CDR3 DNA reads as TGTGCCAGCAGCCAAGAGGGCACAGGGGGTTTTACCGGGGAGCTGTTTTTT.

CDR3 region: CASSPTGTGGDNTEAFF. The CDR3 DNA follows: TGCGCCAGCAGCCCTACCGGGACAGGGGGCGATAACACTGAAGCTTTCTTT. The rearrangement links TRBV5-1 to TRBJ1-1, with 12 bases lining up with TRBD1. The length of the CDR3 is 17 residues. Trimming cost V 4 bases and J 2 bases; bases outside gene matches: 9. CDR1 and CDR2 from the germline V gene are SGHRS and YFSETQ. Drawing the rest from reference TRBV5-1 and TRBJ1-1, the complete variable domain is KAGVTQTPRYLIKTRGQQVTLSCSPISGHRSVSWYQQTPGQGLQFLFEYFSETQRNKGNFPGRFSGRQFSNSRSEMNVSTLELGDSALYLCASSPTGTGGDNTEAFFGQGTRLTVV.

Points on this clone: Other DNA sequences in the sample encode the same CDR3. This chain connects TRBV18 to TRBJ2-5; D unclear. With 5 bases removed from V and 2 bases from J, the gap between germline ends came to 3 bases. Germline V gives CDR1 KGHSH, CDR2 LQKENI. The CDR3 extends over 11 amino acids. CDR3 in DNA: TGTGCCAGCTCAGAGCAAGAGACCCAGTACTTC. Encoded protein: CASSEQETQYF.

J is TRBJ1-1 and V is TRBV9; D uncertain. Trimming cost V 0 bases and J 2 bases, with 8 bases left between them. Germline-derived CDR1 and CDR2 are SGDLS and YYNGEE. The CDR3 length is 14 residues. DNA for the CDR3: TGTGCCAGCAGCGTAGGGGGTATTAACACTGAAGCTTTCTTT. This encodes CASSVGGINTEAFF.

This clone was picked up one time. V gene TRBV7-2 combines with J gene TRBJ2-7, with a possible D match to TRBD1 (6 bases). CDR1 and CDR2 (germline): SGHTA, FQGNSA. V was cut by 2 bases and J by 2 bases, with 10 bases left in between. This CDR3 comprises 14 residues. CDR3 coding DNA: TGTGCCAGCAGCTTAAGAAAGGGGGCCTACGAGCAGTACTTC. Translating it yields CASSLRKGAYEQYF.

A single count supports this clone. CDR3 amino acids: CASQLGGGDRETQYF. The CDR3 coding sequence is TGCGCCAGCCAACTCGGTGGGGGGGATCGGGAGACCCAGTACTTC. This chain links TRBV5-1 with TRBJ2-5; 7 bases line up with TRBD2. The CDR3 covers 15 residues. Trimming cost V 7 bases and J 5 bases; bases outside gene matches: 14. The germline V gene encodes CDR1 SGHRS and CDR2 YFSETQ.

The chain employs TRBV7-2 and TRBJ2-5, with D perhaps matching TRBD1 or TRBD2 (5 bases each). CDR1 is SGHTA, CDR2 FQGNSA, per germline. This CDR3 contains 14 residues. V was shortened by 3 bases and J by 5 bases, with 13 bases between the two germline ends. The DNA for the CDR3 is TGTGCCAGCAGCTTGTGGGGGAGCGTGGAGACCCAGTACTTC. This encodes CASSLWGSVETQYF.

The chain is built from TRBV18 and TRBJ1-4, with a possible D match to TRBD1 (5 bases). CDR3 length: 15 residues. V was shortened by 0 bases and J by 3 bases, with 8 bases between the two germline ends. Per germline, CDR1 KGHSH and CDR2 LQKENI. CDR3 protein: CASSPPGEPNEKLFF. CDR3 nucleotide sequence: TGTGCCAGCTCACCACCAGGGGAGCCTAATGAAAAACTGTTTTTT.

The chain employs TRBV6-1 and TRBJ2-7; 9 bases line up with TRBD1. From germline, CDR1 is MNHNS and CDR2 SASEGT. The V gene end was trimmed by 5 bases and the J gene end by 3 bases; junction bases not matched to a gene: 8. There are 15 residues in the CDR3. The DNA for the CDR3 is TGTGCCAGCAGTTCGGGACAGGGATCCCTCTACGAGCAGTACTTC. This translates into CASSSGQGSLYEQYF.

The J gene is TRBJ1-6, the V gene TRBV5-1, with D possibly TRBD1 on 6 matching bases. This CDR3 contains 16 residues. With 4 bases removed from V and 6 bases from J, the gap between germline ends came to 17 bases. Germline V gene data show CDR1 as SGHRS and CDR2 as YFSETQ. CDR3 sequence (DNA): TGCGCCAGCAGCCCCGGCGTGGCAGGGGTTAATTCACCCCTCCACTTT. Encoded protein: CASSPGVAGVNSPLHF.

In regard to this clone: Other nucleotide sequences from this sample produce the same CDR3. The CDR3 spells CASSHSYEQYF. Here the CDR3 DNA reads TGTGCCAGCAGTCACAGCTACGAGCAGTACTTC. The chain combines TRBV6-1 with TRBJ2-7; D is ambiguous. Germline CDR1 reads MNHNS; CDR2 reads SASEGT. V was clipped by 5 bases and J by 3 bases, with 5 bases between them. CDR3 length: 11 amino acids.

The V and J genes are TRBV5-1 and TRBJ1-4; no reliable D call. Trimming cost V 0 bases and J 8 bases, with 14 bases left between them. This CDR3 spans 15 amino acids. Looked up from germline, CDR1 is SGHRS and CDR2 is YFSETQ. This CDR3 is CASSLGEGGNEKLFF. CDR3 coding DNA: TGCGCCAGCAGCTTGGGTGAGGGCGGGAACGAAAAACTGTTTTTT.